This T cell receptor (beta chain) originates from a study of identical twins. Comments on this clonotype: Its specificity is unknown.

Study results and limitations: The same donors were not followed; conclusions instead depended on cross-sectional statistical analysis.

TCRdb re-called the 5' RACE reads through MiXCR, storing one row per CDR3 protein. The table records fewer than 550,000 distinct CDR3 sequences, around an eighth of them present only once. From germline, CDR1 is SEHNR and CDR2 FQNEAQ (reference sequence). This CDR3 spans 12 amino acids. Between the trimmed V and J ends, which lost 6 bases and 8 bases, there was a span of 13 bases. This same sample was also part of a study on yellow fever vaccine responses in identical twins.

V gene TRBV7-9 combines with J gene TRBJ1-2; D is undetermined. Sequencing was carried out using CD4+ T cells sorted from blood. The receptor was derived from a young woman in good health. The CDR3 DNA reads TGTGCCAGCAGTTATCCAGGTGGCGGCTACACCTTC. This translates into CASSYPGGGYTF.